The 3 T cell receptor beta chains given below trace back to one sample, sequenced in a study of shared clonotypes between healthy human individuals. CD45RO-negative CD8 cells positively selected for CCR7 made up the naive population, which excluded terminally differentiated effector memory CD45RA+ cells. This table comes from immunoSEQ multiplex PCR, and its TCRdb copy is limited to in-frame clones, with some not included. The sample lists 2 million or so clones; roughly 95% were seen once. What was sequenced was naive CD8+ T cells sorted from blood. These receptors all stem from a man aged 18 to 29 in good health.

The chain carries TRBV28 and TRBJ2-3, with 8 bases lining up with TRBD1. Germline CDR1 MDHEN, CDR2 SYDVKM. J lost 5 bases, V lost 4 bases, and 8 bases had no gene match. The CDR3 totals 15 residues. The CDR3 sequence: CASSSRTGPVDTQYF. The CDR3 DNA reads TGTGCCAGCAGTTCCCGGACAGGGCCGGTAGATACGCAGTATTTT.

The genes are TRBV27 and TRBJ1-5, with D perhaps matching TRBD1 (5 bases). Germline values: CDR1 MNHEY, CDR2 SMNVEV (reference sequence). V gave up 7 bases and J gave up 2 bases, with 12 bases separating them. This CDR3 spans 14 amino acids. DNA of the CDR3: TGTGCCAGCAACACTCTGGGGGGCAATCAGCCCCAGCATTTT. Its protein product is CASNTLGGNQPQHF.

This clone appeared a single time. Other DNA sequences of this sample code for an identical CDR3. The V and J genes are TRBV13 and TRBJ2-1, with TRBD2 matching 8 bases. The V gene's germline CDR1 is PRHDT and CDR2 FYEKMQ (reference sequence). The ends lost 1 base at V and 5 bases at J; junction bases unmatched: 1. The CDR3 is 14 amino acids. The chain's CDR3 is CASSLAGGHNEQFF. The CDR3 coding sequence is TGTGCCAGCAGCTTAGCGGGGGGGCACAATGAGCAGTTCTTC.